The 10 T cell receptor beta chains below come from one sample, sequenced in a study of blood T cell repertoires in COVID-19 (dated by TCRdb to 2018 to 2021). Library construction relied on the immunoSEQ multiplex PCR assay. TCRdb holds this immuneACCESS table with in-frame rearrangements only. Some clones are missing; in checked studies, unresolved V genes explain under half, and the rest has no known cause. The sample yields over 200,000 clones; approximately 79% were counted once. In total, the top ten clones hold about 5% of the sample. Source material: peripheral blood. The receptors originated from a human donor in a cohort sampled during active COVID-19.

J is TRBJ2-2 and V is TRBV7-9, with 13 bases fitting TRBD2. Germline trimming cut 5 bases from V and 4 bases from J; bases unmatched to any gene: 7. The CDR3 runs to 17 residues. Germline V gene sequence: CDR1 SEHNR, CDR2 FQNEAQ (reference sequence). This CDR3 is CASSATSGRWSTGELFF. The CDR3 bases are TGTGCCAGCAGCGCGACTAGCGGGAGGTGGAGCACCGGGGAGCTGTTTTTT. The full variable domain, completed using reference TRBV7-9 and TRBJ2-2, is DTGVSQNPRHKITKRGQNVTFRCDPISEHNRLYWYRQTLGQGPEFLTYFQNEAQLEKSRLLSDRFSAERPKGSFSTLEIQRTEQGDSAMYLCASSATSGRWSTGELFFGEGSRLTVL.

This CDR3 reads CASSYAANYGYTF. CDR3 nucleotides: TGTGCCAGCAGTTACGCAGCTAACTATGGCTACACCTTC. V gene TRBV28 combines with J gene TRBJ1-2; D is unresolved. This CDR3 spans 13 amino acids. Trimming took off 4 bases at V and 0 bases at J, with 6 bases between the two ends. CDR1 and CDR2 from the germline V gene are MDHEN and SYDVKM.

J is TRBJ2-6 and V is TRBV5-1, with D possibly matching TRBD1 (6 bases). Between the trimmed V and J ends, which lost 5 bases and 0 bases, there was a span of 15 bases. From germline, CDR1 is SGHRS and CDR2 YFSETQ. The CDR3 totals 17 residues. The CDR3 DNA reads TGCGCCAGCAGTGGACAGCCCGCTGGCTCTGGGGCCAACGTCCTGACTTTC. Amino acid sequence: CASSGQPAGSGANVLTF.

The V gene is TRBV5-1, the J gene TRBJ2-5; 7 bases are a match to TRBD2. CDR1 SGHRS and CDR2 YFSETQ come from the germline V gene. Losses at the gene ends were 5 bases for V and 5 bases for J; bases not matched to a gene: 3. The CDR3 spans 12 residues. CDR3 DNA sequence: TGCGCCAGCAGTCAACTAGCGGAGACCCAGTACTTC. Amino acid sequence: CASSQLAETQYF.

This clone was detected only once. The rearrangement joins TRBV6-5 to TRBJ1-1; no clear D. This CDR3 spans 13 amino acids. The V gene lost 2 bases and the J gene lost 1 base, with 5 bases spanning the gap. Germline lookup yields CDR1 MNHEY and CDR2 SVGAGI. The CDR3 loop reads CASSYTRNTEAFF. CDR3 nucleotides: TGTGCCAGCAGTTACACTCGGAACACTGAAGCTTTCTTT.

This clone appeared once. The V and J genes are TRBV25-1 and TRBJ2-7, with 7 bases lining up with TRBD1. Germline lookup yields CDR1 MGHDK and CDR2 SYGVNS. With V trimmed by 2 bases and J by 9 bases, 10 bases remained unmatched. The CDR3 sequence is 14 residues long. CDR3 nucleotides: TGTGCCAGCAGTGAAATGGACAGGTTCGGAGGGCAGTACTTC. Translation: CASSEMDRFGGQYF.

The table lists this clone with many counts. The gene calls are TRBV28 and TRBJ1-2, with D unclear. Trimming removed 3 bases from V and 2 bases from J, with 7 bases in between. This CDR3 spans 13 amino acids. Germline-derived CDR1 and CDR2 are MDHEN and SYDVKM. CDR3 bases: TGTGCCAGCAGTTTTTCCCAGAACTATGGCTACACCTTC. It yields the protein CASSFSQNYGYTF.

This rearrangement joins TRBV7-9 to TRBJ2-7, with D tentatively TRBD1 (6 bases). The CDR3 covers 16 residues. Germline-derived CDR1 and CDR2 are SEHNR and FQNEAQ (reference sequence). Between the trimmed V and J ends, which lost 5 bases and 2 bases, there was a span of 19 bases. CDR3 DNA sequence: TGTGCCAGCAGCACACCAAGGGGGAGAGGGACCTACGAGCAGTACTTC. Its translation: CASSTPRGRGTYEQYF.

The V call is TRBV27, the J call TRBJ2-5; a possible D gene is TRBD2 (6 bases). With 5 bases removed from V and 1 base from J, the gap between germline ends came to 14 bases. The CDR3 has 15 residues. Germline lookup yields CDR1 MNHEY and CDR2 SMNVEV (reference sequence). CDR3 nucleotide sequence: TGTGCCAGCAGTCCCCGGCGGGGAGTCCAAGAGACCCAGTACTTC. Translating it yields CASSPRRGVQETQYF.

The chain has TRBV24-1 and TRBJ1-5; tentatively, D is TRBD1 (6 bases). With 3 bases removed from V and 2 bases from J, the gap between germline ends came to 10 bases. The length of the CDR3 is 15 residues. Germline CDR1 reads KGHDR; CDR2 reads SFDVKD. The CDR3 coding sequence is TGTGCCACCAGTGATGGGGACATTCGCAATCAGCCCCAGCATTTT. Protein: CATSDGDIRNQPQHF.